The rows below give T cell receptor beta chains drawn from one sample of a study of blood T cell repertoires in COVID-19. The assay was immunoSEQ multiplex PCR, and TCRdb's table has in-frame clones only and misses some. The profile covers some 150,000 clones, with around 90% appearing a single time and 1.5% to 2% taken by the ten largest. The sequencing sample was made of peripheral blood. The source is a human donor in a cohort sampled during active COVID-19. Each CDR3 is given with its conserved first and last residue. D genes are given only for firm matches. Expanded clones are given a class, and other clones once, few, many or no size at all.

d_call: TRBD2
v_call: TRBV3-1/TRBV3-2
j_call: TRBJ2-1
clone_size: .
cdr3_nt: TGTGCCAGCAGCGAGAGGGGACTTGCGGGGGGTTCCTCCTACAATGAGCAGTTCTTC
cdr3_aa: CASSERGLAGGSSYNEQFF

d_call: .
v_call: TRBV13
j_call: TRBJ1-3
clone_size: .
cdr3_nt: TGTGCCAGCAGCTCTCTGCAGGGGCCCAATGGAAACACCATATATTTT
cdr3_aa: CASSSLQGPNGNTIYF

d_call: TRBD1
v_call: TRBV5-6
j_call: TRBJ1-2
clone_size: .
cdr3_nt: TGTGCCAGCAGTAAAGACAGGGCCTATGGCTACACCTTC
cdr3_aa: CASSKDRAYGYTF

d_call: TRBD1
v_call: TRBV5-1
j_call: TRBJ1-4
clone_size: .
cdr3_nt: TGCGCCAGCAGCTTGGCCCCCGGGACAGATGAAAAACTGTTTTTT
cdr3_aa: CASSLAPGTDEKLFF

d_call: TRBD1
v_call: TRBV6-5
j_call: TRBJ1-2
clone_size: few
cdr3_nt: TGTGCCAGCAGCGCTGGGACAGGGAGCAGCTACACCTTC
cdr3_aa: CASSAGTGSSYTF

d_call: .
v_call: TRBV6-5
j_call: TRBJ2-1
clone_size: .
cdr3_nt: TGTGCCAGCCCGAAGGGCTACCCAGGGGAGGAGCAGTTCTTC
cdr3_aa: CASPKGYPGEEQFF

d_call: .
v_call: TRBV5-1
j_call: TRBJ2-5
clone_size: .
cdr3_nt: TGCGCCAGCAGCTTGGTCGCCAGGGCCCAAGAGACCCAGTACTTC
cdr3_aa: CASSLVARAQETQYF

d_call: .
v_call: TRBV6-5
j_call: TRBJ2-1
clone_size: .
cdr3_nt: TGTGCCAGCAGTTACTCGATGTCCAGGGGTGGAAATGAGCAGTTCTTC
cdr3_aa: CASSYSMSRGGNEQFF

d_call: .
v_call: TRBV7-3
j_call: TRBJ1-2
clone_size: .
cdr3_nt: TGTGCCAGCAGCCCTAATGGGGGGAATGGCTACACCTTC
cdr3_aa: CASSPNGGNGYTF

d_call: TRBD1
v_call: TRBV6-2/TRBV6-3
j_call: TRBJ2-7
clone_size: .
cdr3_nt: TGTGCCAGCAGTTACTCGATCGGGCGACCCGGGACAGGGAACTACGAGCAGTACTTC
cdr3_aa: CASSYSIGRPGTGNYEQYF

d_call: .
v_call: TRBV2
j_call: TRBJ1-6
clone_size: .
cdr3_nt: TGTGCCAGCAGTGTGGAGGTTAGTGATTCACCCCTCCACTTT
cdr3_aa: CASSVEVSDSPLHF

d_call: TRBD2
v_call: TRBV19
j_call: TRBJ2-7
clone_size: .
cdr3_nt: TGTGCCAGTAGGCAGCGGGGGGGCCTCTACGAGCAGTACTTC
cdr3_aa: CASRQRGGLYEQYF

d_call: TRBD1
v_call: TRBV6-5
j_call: TRBJ2-7
clone_size: once
cdr3_nt: TGTGCCAGCAGCATAGACAGGGAGACCTACGAGCAGTACTTC
cdr3_aa: CASSIDRETYEQYF

d_call: .
v_call: TRBV7-8
j_call: TRBJ2-5
clone_size: .
cdr3_nt: TGTGCCAGCAGCTTATTTCTTGAGACCCAGTACTTC
cdr3_aa: CASSLFLETQYF

d_call: .
v_call: TRBV4-3
j_call: TRBJ1-4
clone_size: .
cdr3_nt: TGCGCCAGCAGCCAAAAGCCTGATGAAAAACTGTTTTTT
cdr3_aa: CASSQKPDEKLFF

d_call: .
v_call: TRBV6-2/TRBV6-3
j_call: TRBJ1-5
clone_size: few
cdr3_nt: TGTGCCAGCAGTCGAACTACAGGGAATCAGCCCCAGCATTTT
cdr3_aa: CASSRTTGNQPQHF

d_call: .
v_call: TRBV7-2
j_call: TRBJ2-3
clone_size: .
cdr3_nt: TGTGCCAGCAGCTTAGTGTCGGGCACAGATACGCAGTATTTT
cdr3_aa: CASSLVSGTDTQYF

d_call: TRBD1
v_call: TRBV4-1
j_call: TRBJ1-1
clone_size: .
cdr3_nt: TGCGCCAGCAGCCCGGACAGGGAAAACACTGAAGCTTTCTTT
cdr3_aa: CASSPDRENTEAFF

d_call: .
v_call: TRBV12-3/TRBV12-4
j_call: TRBJ1-2
clone_size: .
cdr3_nt: TGTGCCAGCAGTTTAGGGAGGTTCAATGGCTACACCTTC
cdr3_aa: CASSLGRFNGYTF

d_call: TRBD2
v_call: TRBV3-1/TRBV3-2
j_call: TRBJ2-1
clone_size: .
cdr3_nt: TGTGCCAGCAGCCTAGCGGGGGGGCTGTACAATGAGCAGTTCTTC
cdr3_aa: CASSLAGGLYNEQFF

d_call: .
v_call: TRBV6-6
j_call: TRBJ2-1
clone_size: .
cdr3_nt: TGTGCCAGCAGTTCGAGAGCGGACTCCTACAATGAGCAGTTCTTC
cdr3_aa: CASSSRADSYNEQFF

d_call: TRBD1
v_call: TRBV5-1
j_call: TRBJ1-3
clone_size: .
cdr3_nt: TGCGCCAGCAGCTCGGGACAGGGAGGAAACACCATATATTTT
cdr3_aa: CASSSGQGGNTIYF

d_call: .
v_call: TRBV7-2
j_call: TRBJ1-1
clone_size: .
cdr3_nt: TGTGCCAGCAGCTTATACCGAGACACTGAAGCTTTCTTT
cdr3_aa: CASSLYRDTEAFF

d_call: .
v_call: TRBV10-3
j_call: TRBJ2-1
clone_size: .
cdr3_nt: TGTGCCATAACGCCCGGGACTGCCTACAATGAGCAGTTCTTC
cdr3_aa: CAITPGTAYNEQFF

d_call: TRBD1
v_call: TRBV2
j_call: TRBJ1-5
clone_size: .
cdr3_nt: TGTGCCAGCAGTCACCGGGACAGAAGTTATAGCAATCAGCCCCAGCATTTT
cdr3_aa: CASSHRDRSYSNQPQHF

d_call: TRBD1
v_call: TRBV11-3
j_call: TRBJ1-1
clone_size: .
cdr3_nt: TGTGCCAGCAGCCCGGACAGGGACACTGAAGCTTTCTTT
cdr3_aa: CASSPDRDTEAFF

d_call: TRBD1
v_call: TRBV6-6
j_call: TRBJ1-2
clone_size: .
cdr3_nt: TGTGCCAGCCAAGGGACAGGGGGCTACGTTTATGGCTACACCTTC
cdr3_aa: CASQGTGGYVYGYTF

d_call: .
v_call: TRBV4-1
j_call: TRBJ1-1
clone_size: .
cdr3_nt: TGCGCCAGCAGCCCTAGGGGGACTGAAGCTTTCTTT
cdr3_aa: CASSPRGTEAFF

d_call: .
v_call: TRBV11-3
j_call: TRBJ2-3
clone_size: .
cdr3_nt: TGTGCCAGCAGTAGCGTCGGATACACAGATACGCAGTATTTT
cdr3_aa: CASSSVGYTDTQYF

d_call: .
v_call: TRBV6-6
j_call: TRBJ1-2
clone_size: .
cdr3_nt: TGTGCCAGCGGGGGGGGGACGGCGACTAACTATGGCTACACCTTC
cdr3_aa: CASGGGTATNYGYTF

d_call: TRBD2
v_call: TRBV11-2
j_call: TRBJ2-3
clone_size: .
cdr3_nt: TGTGCCAGCAGCTTTTTAGTGGCGGGGGGCAGGGATACGCAGTATTTT
cdr3_aa: CASSFLVAGGRDTQYF

d_call: TRBD1
v_call: TRBV9
j_call: TRBJ1-3
clone_size: .
cdr3_nt: TGTGCCAGCAGCTTAACAGGGGATCCTGGAAACACCATATATTTT
cdr3_aa: CASSLTGDPGNTIYF

d_call: .
v_call: TRBV6-5
j_call: TRBJ1-1
clone_size: .
cdr3_nt: TGTGCCAGCAGTCCAACACAGGGAAAGGGGACTGAAGCTTTCTTT
cdr3_aa: CASSPTQGKGTEAFF

d_call: TRBD1
v_call: TRBV19
j_call: TRBJ2-2
clone_size: .
cdr3_nt: TGTGCCAGTAGTTCAGGACAGGGGAACACCGGGGAGCTGTTTTTT
cdr3_aa: CASSSGQGNTGELFF

d_call: .
v_call: TRBV6-5
j_call: TRBJ1-2
clone_size: once
cdr3_nt: TGTGCCAGCAGTTACCAACCGACAGGAATAAACTATGGCTACACCTTC
cdr3_aa: CASSYQPTGINYGYTF

d_call: TRBD2
v_call: TRBV4-1
j_call: TRBJ2-1
clone_size: .
cdr3_nt: TGCGCCAGCAGCCAAGAATCGGGACTAGCGGAAAACAATGAGCAGTTCTTC
cdr3_aa: CASSQESGLAENNEQFF